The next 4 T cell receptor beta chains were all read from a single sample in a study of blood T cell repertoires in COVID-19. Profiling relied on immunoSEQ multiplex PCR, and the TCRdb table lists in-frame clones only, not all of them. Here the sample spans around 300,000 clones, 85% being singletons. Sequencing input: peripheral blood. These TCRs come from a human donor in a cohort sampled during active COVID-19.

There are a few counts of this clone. In DNA form, the CDR3 reads TGCAGTGCTAGGACTAGTACCCAGTACTTC. As protein: CSARTSTQYF. This sequence joins TRBV20-1 and TRBJ2-5; maybe TRBD2 (6 bases). CDR3 length equals 10 residues. V was shortened by 3 bases and J by 8 bases, with 7 bases between the two germline ends. Germline V lookup: CDR1 DFQATT, CDR2 SNEGSKA (reference sequence).

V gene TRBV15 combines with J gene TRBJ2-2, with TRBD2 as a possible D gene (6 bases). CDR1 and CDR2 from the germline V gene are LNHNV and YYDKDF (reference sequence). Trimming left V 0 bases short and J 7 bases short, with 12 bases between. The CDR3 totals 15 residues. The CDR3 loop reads CATSRDGLASGELFF. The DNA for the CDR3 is TGTGCCACCAGCAGAGATGGGCTAGCGAGCGGGGAGCTGTTTTTT. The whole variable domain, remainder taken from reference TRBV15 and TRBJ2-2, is DAMVIQNPRYQVTQFGKPVTLSCSQTLNHNVMYWYQQKSSQAPKLLFHYYDKDFNNEADTPDNFQSRRPNTSFCFLDIRSPGLGDTAMYLCATSRDGLASGELFFGEGSRLTVL.

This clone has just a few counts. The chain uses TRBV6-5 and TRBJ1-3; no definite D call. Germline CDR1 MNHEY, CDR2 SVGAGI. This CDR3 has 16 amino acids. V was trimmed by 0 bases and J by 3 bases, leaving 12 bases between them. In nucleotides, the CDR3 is TGTGCCAGCAGTTACTCAATGACTACCTTTGGAAACACCATATATTTT. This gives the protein CASSYSMTTFGNTIYF.

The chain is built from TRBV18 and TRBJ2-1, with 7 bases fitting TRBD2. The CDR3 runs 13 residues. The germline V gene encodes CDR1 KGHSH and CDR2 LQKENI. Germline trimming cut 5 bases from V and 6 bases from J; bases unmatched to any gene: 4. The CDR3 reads CASSSSGFNEQFF. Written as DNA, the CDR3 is TGTGCCAGCTCAAGTAGCGGGTTCAATGAGCAGTTCTTC.